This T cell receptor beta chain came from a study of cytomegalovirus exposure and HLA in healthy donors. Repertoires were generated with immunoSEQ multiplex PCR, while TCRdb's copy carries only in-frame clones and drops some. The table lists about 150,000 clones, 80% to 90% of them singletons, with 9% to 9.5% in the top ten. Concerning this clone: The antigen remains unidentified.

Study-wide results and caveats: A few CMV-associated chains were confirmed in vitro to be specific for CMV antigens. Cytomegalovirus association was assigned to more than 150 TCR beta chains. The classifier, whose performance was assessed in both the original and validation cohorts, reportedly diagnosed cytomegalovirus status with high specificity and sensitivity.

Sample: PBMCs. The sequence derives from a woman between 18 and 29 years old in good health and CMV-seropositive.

Here the CDR3 reads CASSPVYSNQPQHF. The DNA for the CDR3 is TGTGCCAGCAGTCCTGTATATAGCAATCAGCCCCAGCATTTT. The gene calls are TRBV28 and TRBJ1-5; D uncertain. Per the germline V gene, CDR1 is MDHEN and CDR2 is SYDVKM. The CDR3 has 14 amino acids. Trimming removed 5 bases at V and 0 bases at J, with 8 bases between.